These T cell receptor beta chains were read from a single sample in a study of shared clonotypes between healthy human individuals. Only in-frame clones appear in the TCRdb table, and some are missing; sequencing was by immunoSEQ multiplex PCR. The data hold approximately 2.5 million clones, with approximately 93% observed a single time. Sequenced material: naive CD4+ T cells from PBMCs. Receptors originate from a man aged 18 to 29 in good health. Some clones in this sample may be carry-over from other donors' samples. Both conserved end residues are part of each CDR3. D genes are given only for firm matches. Size tells how often a clone was seen (once, few, many) or the class of an expanded clone, and some rows leave it out.

>TRBJ2-7|TRBV4-3|TRBD1|-
TGCGCCAGCAGCCAAGGGACAGGGGGGACCTACGAGCAGTACTTC
CASSQGTGGTYEQYF
>TRBJ2-7|TRBV6-6|TRBD2|-
TGTGCCAGCAGTTACGTAGCGGGGAGCTACGAGCAGTACTTC
CASSYVAGSYEQYF
>TRBJ2-7|TRBV6-5|-|-
TGTGCCAGCAGGCCACCAGGGATGTACGAGCAGTACTTC
CASRPPGMYEQYF
>TRBJ2-2|TRBV7-2|TRBD2|-
TGTGCCAGCAGCTCTCTAGCGGGAGGGACCGGGGAGCTGTTTTTT
CASSSLAGGTGELFF
>TRBJ2-3|TRBV19|TRBD2|-
TGTGCCAGTAGTAGGGGTGTAGCGGGAGTGACAGATACGCAGTATTTT
CASSRGVAGVTDTQYF
>TRBJ2-3|TRBV29-1|-|-
TGCAGCGTTTCGACTATCGGGCGGCATACGCAGTATTTT
CSVSTIGRHTQYF
>TRBJ2-7|TRBV7-2|TRBD1|-
TGTGCCAGCAGCAGCCAGACAGGGTCCTACGAGCAGTACTTC
CASSSQTGSYEQYF
>TRBJ2-3|TRBV6-6|TRBD2|-
TGTGCCAGCAGTCGGACTAGCGGGAGCACAGATACGCAGTATTTT
CASSRTSGSTDTQYF
>TRBJ2-7|TRBV9|TRBD2|-
TGTGCCAGCAGCGAGCCCCCGGGACTAGTGGGAACCTACGAGCAGTACTTC
CASSEPPGLVGTYEQYF
>TRBJ1-1|TRBV6-1|-|-
TGTGCCAGCAGTGAAATATTCAGGGTCACTGAAGCTTTCTTT
CASSEIFRVTEAFF
>TRBJ2-7|TRBV28|TRBD2|-
TGTGCCAGCAGTTCAAGACTAGCGGGAGGGTACGAGCAGTACTTC
CASSSRLAGGYEQYF
>TRBJ2-5|TRBV5-1|TRBD1|-
TGCGCCAGCGGCCCGGGACAGACCGGAGAGACCCAGTACTTC
CASGPGQTGETQYF
>TRBJ2-5|TRBV7-7|TRBD1|-
TGTGCCAGCAGCCCCCCCGGGACAGTGAAAGAGACCCAGTACTTC
CASSPPGTVKETQYF
>TRBJ1-3|TRBV9|-|-
TGTGCCAGCAGCGCACAGGGTTTGGCTGGAAACACCATATATTTT
CASSAQGLAGNTIYF
>TRBJ1-4|TRBV18|TRBD1|-
TGTGCCAGCTCACTCGGACCGGGACAGGGTAATGAAAAACTGTTTTTT
CASSLGPGQGNEKLFF
>TRBJ1-2|TRBV29-1|-|-
TGCAGCGTTGCCTCGGTTCTGACCATCGCCTATGGCTACACCTTC
CSVASVLTIAYGYTF
>TRBJ2-1|TRBV5-5|TRBD1|few
TGTGCCAGCAGCGTCGGACAGGGGGCGATCGTTGAGCAGTTCTTC
CASSVGQGAIVEQFF
>TRBJ1-1|TRBV2|TRBD1|-
TGTGCCAGCAGAGCCACGACCCGGACAGGGCTTACTGAAGCTTTCTTT
CASRATTRTGLTEAFF
>TRBJ1-1|TRBV10-3|-|-
TGTGCCATCAGTGAGGTTCAGAACACTGAAGCTTTCTTT
CAISEVQNTEAFF
>TRBJ1-2|TRBV29-1|-|once
TGCAGCGTCCTCGACGGTAACTATGGCTACACCTTC
CSVLDGNYGYTF
>TRBJ2-5|TRBV18|-|-
TGTGCCAGCTCACCCGGAAACGGTCCACTGGCCCAGTACTTC
CASSPGNGPLAQYF
>TRBJ2-1|TRBV19|TRBD2|-
TGTGCCAGTACCCTAGCGGGAGGATCCTACAATGAGCAGTTCTTC
CASTLAGGSYNEQFF
>TRBJ2-5|TRBV2|TRBD1|-
TGTGCCAGCAGGTCGGGACAGTTACAAGAGACCCAGTACTTC
CASRSGQLQETQYF
>TRBJ2-1|TRBV6-1|TRBD2|-
TGTGCCAGCACCATCGGACTAGCAGGCTACAATGAGCAGTTCTTC
CASTIGLAGYNEQFF
>TRBJ2-1|TRBV7-9|TRBD2|once
TGTGCCAGCAGCTCCTCGCCGGGACTAAGGATCTTC
CASSSSPGLRIF
>TRBJ1-2|TRBV27|-|-
TGTGCCAGCAGTTTGGCGGGGCTTGGCGGCTACACCTTC
CASSLAGLGGYTF
>TRBJ2-3|TRBV5-1|TRBD1|-
TGCGCCAGCAGCTTGACAGGGGTTACAGATACGCAGTATTTT
CASSLTGVTDTQYF
>TRBJ2-5|TRBV15|-|once
TGTGCCACCAGCAGGGACCCCGGGGGACTGGAGACCCAGTACTTC
CATSRDPGGLETQYF
>TRBJ1-5|TRBV2|-|-
TGTGCCAGCGGTCGCAATCAGCCCCAGCATTTT
CASGRNQPQHF
>TRBJ1-4|TRBV5-6|-|-
TGTGCCAGCAGCGAGGACAGCGGGCCCGAAAAACTGTTTTTT
CASSEDSGPEKLFF
>TRBJ1-1|TRBV6-5|TRBD1|-
TGTGCCAGCAGTTACTCGTACCAGGGGGATGAAGCTTTCTTT
CASSYSYQGDEAFF
>TRBJ2-7|TRBV2|TRBD2|-
TGTGCCAGCAGCTTTAGCGGGAGTTTCAACGAGCAGTACTTC
CASSFSGSFNEQYF
>TRBJ2-1|TRBV28|TRBD2|-
TGTGCCAGCAGTTCAATGCTAGCGGGGAAGTCCTACAATGAGCAGTTCTTC
CASSSMLAGKSYNEQFF
>TRBJ2-6|TRBV6-6|-|-
TGTGCCAGCAGTTACCCCTCCGGCTCTGGGGCCAACGTCCTGACTTTC
CASSYPSGSGANVLTF
>TRBJ2-4|TRBV15|-|-
TGTGCCACCAGCAGAGATAGGGGGGGAACCAAAAACATTCAGTACTTC
CATSRDRGGTKNIQYF
>TRBJ2-1|TRBV7-9|-|-
TGTGCTAACGGGGGCCGAGGGTTCGATGAGCAGTTCTTC
CANGGRGFDEQFF
>TRBJ2-5|TRBV7-2|-|-
TGTGCCAGCAGCTTAGTTCGGGTTGAGACCCAGTACTTC
CASSLVRVETQYF
>TRBJ2-3|TRBV28|-|-
TGTGCCAGCAGTCCTCCGGGGTCAGATACGCAGTATTTT
CASSPPGSDTQYF
>TRBJ1-1|TRBV6-5|TRBD1|-
TGTGCCAGCAGGTCTCCAGGGGGAATCGCTGAAGCTTTCTTT
CASRSPGGIAEAFF
>TRBJ1-1|TRBV18|-|-
TGTGCCAGCTCACCATTTCACGTAGGCACTGAAGCTTTCTTT
CASSPFHVGTEAFF
>TRBJ2-3|TRBV29-1|-|once
TGCAGCGTTGTTTTTGGAGATACGCAGTATTTT
CSVVFGDTQYF